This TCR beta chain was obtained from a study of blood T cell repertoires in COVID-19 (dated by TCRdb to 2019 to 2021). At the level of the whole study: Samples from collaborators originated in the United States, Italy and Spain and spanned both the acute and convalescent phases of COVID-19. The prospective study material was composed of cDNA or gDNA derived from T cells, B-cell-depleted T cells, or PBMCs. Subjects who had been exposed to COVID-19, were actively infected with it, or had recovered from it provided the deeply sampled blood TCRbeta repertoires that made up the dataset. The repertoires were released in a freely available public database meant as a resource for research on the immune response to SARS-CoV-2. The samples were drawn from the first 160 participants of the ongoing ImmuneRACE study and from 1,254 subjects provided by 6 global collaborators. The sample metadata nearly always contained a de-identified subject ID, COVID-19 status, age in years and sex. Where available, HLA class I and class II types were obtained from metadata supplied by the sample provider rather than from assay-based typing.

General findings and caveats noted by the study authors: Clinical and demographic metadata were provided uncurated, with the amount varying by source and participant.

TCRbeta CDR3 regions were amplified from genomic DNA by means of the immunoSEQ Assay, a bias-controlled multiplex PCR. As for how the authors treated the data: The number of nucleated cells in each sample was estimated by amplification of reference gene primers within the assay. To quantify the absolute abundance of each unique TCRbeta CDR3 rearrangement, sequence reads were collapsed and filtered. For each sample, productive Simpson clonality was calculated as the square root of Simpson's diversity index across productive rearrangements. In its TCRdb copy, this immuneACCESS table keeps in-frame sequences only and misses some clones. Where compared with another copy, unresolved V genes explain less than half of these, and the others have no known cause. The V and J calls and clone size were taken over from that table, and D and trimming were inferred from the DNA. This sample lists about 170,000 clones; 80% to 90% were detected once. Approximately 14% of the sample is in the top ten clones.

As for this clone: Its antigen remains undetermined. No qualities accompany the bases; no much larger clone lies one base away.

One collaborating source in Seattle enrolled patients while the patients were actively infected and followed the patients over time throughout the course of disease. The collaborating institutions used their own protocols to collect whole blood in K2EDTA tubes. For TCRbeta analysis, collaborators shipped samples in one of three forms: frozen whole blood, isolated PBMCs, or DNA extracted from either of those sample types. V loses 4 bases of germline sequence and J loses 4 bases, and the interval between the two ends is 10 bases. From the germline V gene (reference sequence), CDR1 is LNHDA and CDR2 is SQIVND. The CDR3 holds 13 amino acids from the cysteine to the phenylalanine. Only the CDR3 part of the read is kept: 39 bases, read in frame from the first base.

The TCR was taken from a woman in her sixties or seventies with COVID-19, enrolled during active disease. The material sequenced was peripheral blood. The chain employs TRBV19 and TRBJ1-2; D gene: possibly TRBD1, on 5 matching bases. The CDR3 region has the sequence CASSRGEGYGYTF. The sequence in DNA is TGTGCCAGTAGTAGGGGCGAAGGCTATGGCTACACCTTC.